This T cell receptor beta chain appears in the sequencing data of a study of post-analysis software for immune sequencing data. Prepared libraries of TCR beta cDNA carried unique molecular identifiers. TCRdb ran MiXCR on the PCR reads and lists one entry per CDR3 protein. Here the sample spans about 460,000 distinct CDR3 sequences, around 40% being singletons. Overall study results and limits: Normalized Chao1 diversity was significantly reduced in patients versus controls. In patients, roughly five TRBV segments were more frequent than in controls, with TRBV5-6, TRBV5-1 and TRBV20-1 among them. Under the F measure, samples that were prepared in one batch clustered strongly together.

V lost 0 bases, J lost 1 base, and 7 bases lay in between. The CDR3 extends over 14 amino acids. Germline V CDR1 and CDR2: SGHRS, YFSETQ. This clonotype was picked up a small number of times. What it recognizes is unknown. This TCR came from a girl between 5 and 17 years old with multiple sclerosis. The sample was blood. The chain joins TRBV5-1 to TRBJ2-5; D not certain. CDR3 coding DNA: TGCGCCAGCAGCTTGGAATGGGGCCAAGAGACCCAGTACTTC. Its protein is CASSLEWGQETQYF.